This note documents a single TCR beta chain sequence. This sample is drawn from a study of blood T cell repertoires in COVID-19. Study-wide background: PBMCs, B-cell-depleted T cells, or T cells provided the cDNA or gDNA that made up the material.

J lost 4 bases, V lost 4 bases, and 5 bases had no gene match. Germline assignment: CDR1 SGHNT and CDR2 YYREEE (reference sequence). The CDR3 covers 14 residues. Sequencing was performed with immunoSEQ multiplex PCR; in TCRdb, only in-frame clones are kept and a portion is missing. The table records 150,000 to 200,000 clones, over 80% of them present only once. The chain carries TRBV5-4 and TRBJ1-2, with 9 bases aligning to TRBD1. The sample comprised peripheral blood. The sequence was obtained from a woman over 75 with active or convalescent COVID-19. The DNA of the CDR3 is TGTGCCAGCAGCCCCGGACAGGGGATCTATGGCTACACCTTC. This encodes CASSPGQGIYGYTF.